This entry concerns a single T cell receptor beta chain. Its cognate antigen is unknown. The sample comes from a study of identical twins. Study-level results: Fewer insertions characterized abundant cord blood beta clonotypes, whereas memory repertoires showed none. Twins shared out-of-frame alpha sequences with excess low generation probability. Conclusions were drawn cross-sectionally by statistical analysis, without following the same donors. Twins showed weaker excess sharing in their beta out-of-frame sequences.

Germline CDR1 is SQVTM and CDR2 is ANQGSEA. Trimming pared 2 bases from V and 8 bases from J, leaving 18 bases between. CDR3 size: 14 residues. TCRdb re-analysed the 5' RACE reads in MiXCR, keeping a single row per CDR3 protein. The sample lists around 480,000 distinct CDR3 sequences; 11% to 15% were seen once. The sample also formed part of further work on yellow fever vaccine responses in identical twins.

Sequencing was performed on CD4+ T cells sorted from blood. The chain employs TRBV29-1 and TRBJ1-2; no reliable D call. The clonotype was recovered from a woman between 18 and 29 years old in good health. The CDR3 sequence: CSVEPPIRAGGYTF. For the CDR3, the DNA is TGCAGCGTTGAACCCCCGATACGTGCGGGCGGCTACACCTTC.